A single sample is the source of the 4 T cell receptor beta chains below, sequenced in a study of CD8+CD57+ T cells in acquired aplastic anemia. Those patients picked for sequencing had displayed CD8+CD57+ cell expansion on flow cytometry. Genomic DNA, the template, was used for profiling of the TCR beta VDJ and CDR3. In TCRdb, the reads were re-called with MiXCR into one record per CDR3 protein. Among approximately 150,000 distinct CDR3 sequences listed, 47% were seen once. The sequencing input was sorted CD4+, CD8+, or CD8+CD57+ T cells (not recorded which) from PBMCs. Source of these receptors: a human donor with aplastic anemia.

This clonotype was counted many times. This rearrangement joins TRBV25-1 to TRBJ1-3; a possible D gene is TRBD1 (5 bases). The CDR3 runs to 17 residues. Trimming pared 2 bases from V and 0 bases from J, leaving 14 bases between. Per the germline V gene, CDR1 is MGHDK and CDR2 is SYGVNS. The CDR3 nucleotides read TGTGCCAGCAGTGAACCGCCTGGGGGAGACTCTGGAAACACCATATATTTT. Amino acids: CASSEPPGGDSGNTIYF. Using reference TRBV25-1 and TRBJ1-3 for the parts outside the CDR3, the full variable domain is EADIYQTPRYLVIGTGKKITLECSQTMGHDKMYWYQQDPGMELHLIHYSYGVNSTEKGDLSSESTVSRIRTEHFPLTLESARPSHTSQYLCASSEPPGGDSGNTIYFGEGSWLTVV.

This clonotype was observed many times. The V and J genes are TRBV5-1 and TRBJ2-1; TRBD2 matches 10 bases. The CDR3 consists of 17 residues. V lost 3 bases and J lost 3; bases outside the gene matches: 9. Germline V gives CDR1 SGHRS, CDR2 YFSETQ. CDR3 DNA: TGCGCCAGCAGCTGGGCCGGGCTAGCGGGGGTCTACAATGAGCAGTTCTTC. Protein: CASSWAGLAGVYNEQFF.

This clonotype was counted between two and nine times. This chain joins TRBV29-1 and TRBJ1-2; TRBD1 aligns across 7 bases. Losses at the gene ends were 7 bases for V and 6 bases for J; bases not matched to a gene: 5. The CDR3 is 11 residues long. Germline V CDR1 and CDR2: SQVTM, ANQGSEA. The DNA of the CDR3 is TGCAGCGGAAGGACAGGACATGGCTACACCTTC. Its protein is CSGRTGHGYTF.

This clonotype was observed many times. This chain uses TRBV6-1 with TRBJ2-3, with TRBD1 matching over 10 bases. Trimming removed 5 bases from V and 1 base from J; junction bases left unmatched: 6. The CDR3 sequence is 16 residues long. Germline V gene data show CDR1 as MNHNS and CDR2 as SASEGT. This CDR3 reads CASSQDRGVGTDTQYF. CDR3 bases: TGTGCCAGCAGTCAGGACAGGGGGGTTGGCACAGATACGCAGTATTTT.